One and the same sample provided the 25 T cell receptor beta chains below, sequenced in a study of blood T cell repertoires in COVID-19. Generated by immunoSEQ multiplex PCR, the TCRdb table keeps only in-frame clones and is missing some. The table records 60,000 or so clones, 90% of them present only once. The specimen was peripheral blood. These receptor sequences come from a human donor with active COVID-19. The donor label of this sample is uncertain.

V is TRBV5-1 and J is TRBJ2-7; a possible D gene is TRBD2 (6 bases). Germline V lookup: CDR1 SGHRS, CDR2 YFSETQ. Trimming left V 7 bases short and J 6 bases short, with 20 bases between. The CDR3 is 14 residues long. In DNA, the CDR3 is TGCGCCAGCCGGGGGACGATCCTTCAAGGCGAGCAGTACTTC. Amino acid sequence: CASRGTILQGEQYF. Supplemented by reference TRBV5-1 and TRBJ2-7, the full variable domain reads KAGVTQTPRYLIKTRGQQVTLSCSPISGHRSVSWYQQTPGQGLQFLFEYFSETQRNKGNFPGRFSGRQFSNSRSEMNVSTLELGDSALYLCASRGTILQGEQYFGPGTRLTVT.

The J gene is TRBJ1-1, the V gene TRBV7-7; D unclear. The CDR3 is 13 amino acids. Germline V CDR1 and CDR2: SSHAT, FNYEAQ (reference sequence). In DNA, the CDR3 is TGTGCTAGCTCTCAGGATCGGAACACTGAAGCTTTCTTT. Translated: CASSQDRNTEAFF.

The V call is TRBV5-4, the J call TRBJ2-3; 8 bases agree with TRBD2. Losses at the gene ends were 4 bases for V and 0 bases for J; bases not matched to a gene: 10. The CDR3 consists of 17 residues. Germline values: CDR1 SGHNT, CDR2 YYREEE (reference sequence). The CDR3 coding sequence is TGTGCCAGCAGCCTCGGGGGGGCAGCCAGTAGCACAGATACGCAGTATTTT. It is translated as CASSLGGAASSTDTQYF.

V usage is TRBV27 and J usage is TRBJ2-7, with TRBD1 matching over 11 bases. The CDR3 loop spans 14 amino acids. Trimming removed 3 bases from V and 4 bases from J; junction bases left unmatched: 2. Germline assignment: CDR1 MNHEY and CDR2 SMNVEV (reference sequence). The CDR3 spells CASSLGQGGYEQYF. The CDR3 DNA is TGTGCCAGCAGTTTGGGACAGGGGGGATACGAGCAGTACTTC.

The chain combines TRBV6-4 with TRBJ2-2, with 7 bases fitting TRBD1. The CDR3 is 13 amino acids. Germline V gives CDR1 MRHNA, CDR2 SNTAGT. Unmatched junction bases numbered 2, after V lost 5 bases and J lost 5 bases. CDR3 in DNA: TGTGCCAGCAGTTCCAGGGGGACCGGGGAGCTGTTTTTT. Encoded protein: CASSSRGTGELFF.

In this sample, this clone turned up once. The rearrangement uses TRBV5-6 and TRBJ2-7, with 7 bases matching TRBD2. The trim removed 6 bases at V and 7 bases at J, leaving 4 bases unmatched. CDR1 SGHDT and CDR2 YYEEEE come from the germline V gene. The CDR3 contains 11 residues. In DNA, the CDR3 is TGTGCCAGCACCCTGGGGGGGGAGCAGTACTTC. This sequence encodes CASTLGGEQYF.

V and J are TRBV6-2 or TRBV6-3 and TRBJ1-6, with D uncertain. The germline V gene has CDR1 MNHEY and CDR2 SVGEGT. V was pared by 2 bases and J by 3 bases, with 17 bases between. This CDR3 contains 18 residues. CDR3 residues: CASSYDRETNRYNSPLHF. Here the CDR3 DNA reads TGTGCCAGCAGTTACGATCGGGAGACGAACCGCTATAATTCACCCCTCCACTTT.

This rearrangement joins TRBV4-2 to TRBJ1-6; a possible D gene is TRBD1 (6 bases). Germline V gives CDR1 LGHNA, CDR2 YNFKEQ. V was pared by 4 bases and J by 6 bases, with 13 bases between. The length of the CDR3 is 15 residues. In DNA, the CDR3 is TGTGCCAGCAGCCGAGGGGGTAACAGTAATTCACCCCTCCACTTT. Its protein is CASSRGGNSNSPLHF.

The V call is TRBV14, the J call TRBJ1-2; 8 nucleotides align to TRBD1. From germline, CDR1 is SGHDN and CDR2 FVKESK. V shed 0 bases and J 0 bases; nucleotides not matched to a gene: 9. The CDR3 loop spans 18 amino acids. The CDR3: CASSQDTPTGDSNYGYTF. CDR3 bases: TGTGCCAGCAGCCAAGATACCCCGACAGGGGATTCTAACTATGGCTACACCTTC. The full variable domain, its missing parts supplied by reference TRBV14 and TRBJ1-2, is EAGVTQFPSHSVIEKGQTVTLRCDPISGHDNLYWYRRVMGKEIKFLLHFVKESKQDESGMPNNRFLAERTGGTYSTLKVQPAELEDSGVYFCASSQDTPTGDSNYGYTFGSGTRLTVV.

The rearrangement uses TRBV30 and TRBJ2-3; 11 bases fit TRBD2. V lost 4 bases, J lost 0 bases, and 12 bases stayed unmatched. The CDR3 sequence is 18 residues long. CDR1 GTSNPN and CDR2 SVGIG come from the germline V gene (reference sequence). CDR3 region: CAWNSRASGRSSTDTQYF. DNA for the CDR3: TGTGCCTGGAATTCTCGGGCTAGCGGGAGGTCTAGCACAGATACGCAGTATTTT. Combining the CDR3 with reference TRBV30 and TRBJ2-3 gives the whole variable domain SQTIHQWPATLVQPVGSPLSLECTVEGTSNPNLYWYRQAAGRGLQLLFYSVGIGQISSEVPQNLSASRPQDRQFILSSKKLLLSDSGFYLCAWNSRASGRSSTDTQYFGPGTRLTVL.

This chain uses TRBV6-5 with TRBJ1-2, with D possibly being TRBD1 (5 bases). Per the germline V gene, CDR1 is MNHEY and CDR2 is SVGAGI. Trimming removed 3 bases from V and 5 bases from J, with 13 bases in between. CDR3 size: 14 residues. The CDR3 nucleotides are TGTGCCAGCAGTTATAAAGGGGAATCTTATGGCTACACCTTC. Its translation is CASSYKGESYGYTF.

The V call is TRBV5-1, the J call TRBJ1-1, with D perhaps matching TRBD1 (6 bases). V was trimmed by 4 bases and J by 2 bases, leaving 12 bases between them. The CDR3 has 14 residues. CDR1 and CDR2 from the germline V gene are SGHRS and YFSETQ. The CDR3 DNA reads TGCGCCAGCAGCCCGCAGGACAGAAACACTGAAGCTTTCTTT. Amino acid sequence: CASSPQDRNTEAFF.

CDR3 sequence (DNA): TGTGCCAGCAGTCCAGCCGGGACAGGGGTTGGAGAGACCCAGTACTTC. Amino acid sequence: CASSPAGTGVGETQYF. J is TRBJ2-5 and V is TRBV27; 10 bases are shared with TRBD1. Germline CDR1 reads MNHEY; CDR2 reads SMNVEV (reference sequence). This CDR3 is 16 amino acids long. After removal of 5 bases from V and 4 bases from J, the junction contained 10 bases not matched to a gene.

The chain is built from TRBV9 and TRBJ2-2, with 7 positions matching TRBD2. The CDR3 totals 17 residues. Germline V gene sequence: CDR1 SGDLS, CDR2 YYNGEE. The trim removed 0 bases at V and 4 bases at J, leaving 9 bases unmatched. CDR3: CASSVGGGEHLTGELFF. CDR3 sequence (DNA): TGTGCCAGCAGCGTAGGGGGGGGTGAACACCTCACCGGGGAGCTGTTTTTT. The full variable domain, rest sourced from reference TRBV9 and TRBJ2-2, is DSGVTQTPKHLITATGQRVTLRCSPRSGDLSVYWYQQSLDQGLQFLIQYYNGEERAKGNILERFSAQQFPDLHSELNLSSLELGDSALYFCASSVGGGEHLTGELFFGEGSRLTVL.

CDR3 nucleotide sequence: TGTGCCAGCAGCTTTGTTTTGTCCGGCACCGGGGAGCTGTTTTTT. Its translation: CASSFVLSGTGELFF. The rearrangement links TRBV7-9 to TRBJ2-2; no firm D call. This CDR3 has 15 residues. Trimming removed 3 bases from V and 4 bases from J, with 12 bases in between. CDR1 SEHNR and CDR2 FQNEAQ come from the germline V gene (reference sequence).

This clone was seen once. The gene calls are TRBV25-1 and TRBJ2-2, with a tentative D call TRBD1 (6 bases). Germline-derived CDR1 and CDR2 are MGHDK and SYGVNS. Trimming took 6 bases from V and 0 from J, leaving 8 bases between them. There are 14 residues in the CDR3. CDR3 in DNA: TGTGCCAGCAGGAGGGGGTCGAACACCGGGGAGCTGTTTTTT. The encoded protein is CASRRGSNTGELFF. The variable domain in full, completed from reference TRBV25-1 and TRBJ2-2, reads EADIYQTPRYLVIGTGKKITLECSQTMGHDKMYWYQQDPGMELHLIHYSYGVNSTEKGDLSSESTVSRIRTEHFPLTLESARPSHTSQYLCASRRGSNTGELFFGEGSRLTVL.

The genes are TRBV19 and TRBJ1-2; D unclear. Germline lookup yields CDR1 LNHDA and CDR2 SQIVND (reference sequence). This CDR3 has 13 amino acids. Trimming took 5 bases from V and 4 from J, leaving 11 bases between them. The CDR3 loop reads CASSPGLVYGYTF. The DNA for the CDR3 is TGTGCCAGTAGTCCGGGGTTAGTCTATGGCTACACCTTC.

The genes are TRBV19 and TRBJ2-7; 9 bases are shared with TRBD1. V was clipped by 7 bases and J by 7 bases; unmatched bases: 14. The CDR3 covers 15 residues. The germline CDR1 and CDR2 sequences are LNHDA and SQIVND (reference sequence). For the CDR3, the DNA is TGTGCCAGTATCCGGGGACAGGGCCAAAGGGGGGAGCAGTACTTC. Protein sequence: CASIRGQGQRGEQYF.

Only one count was recorded for this clone. The V call is TRBV4-1, the J call TRBJ2-7; 7 bases are a match to TRBD1. CDR3 length equals 15 residues. Losses at the gene ends were 0 bases for V and 1 base for J; bases not matched to a gene: 3. Germline V gives CDR1 MGHRA, CDR2 YSYEKL. The CDR3 DNA reads TGCGCCAGCAGCCAAGAGACAGGGCTTTCCTACGAGCAGTACTTC. It codes for CASSQETGLSYEQYF.

This chain connects TRBV4-3 to TRBJ1-2; no clear D. CDR1 and CDR2 (germline): LGHNA, YSLEER. The CDR3 spans 14 residues. V dropped 6 bases and J dropped 6 bases, with 17 bases sitting between them. This chain's CDR3 is CASSRVATTDGYTF. The CDR3, as DNA: TGCGCCAGCAGTCGAGTGGCGACCACAGATGGCTACACCTTC.

The J gene is TRBJ2-7, the V gene TRBV6-6, with D unclear. The CDR3 is made up of 11 amino acids. Trimming removed 6 bases from V and 1 base from J, with 4 bases in between. Germline CDR1 reads MNHNY; CDR2 reads SVGAGI (reference sequence). This CDR3 is CASRASYEQYF. In DNA form, the CDR3 reads TGTGCCAGCAGGGCTTCCTACGAGCAGTACTTC.

The V gene is TRBV14, the J gene TRBJ2-1; TRBD1 might be the D (6 bases). With 1 base removed from V and 7 bases from J, the gap between germline ends came to 11 bases. The CDR3 covers 14 residues. Per the germline V gene, CDR1 is SGHDN and CDR2 is FVKESK. The DNA for the CDR3 is TGTGCCAGCAGCCAAGGGAACAGGGCAAATGAGCAGTTCTTC. This gives the protein CASSQGNRANEQFF. Drawing the rest from reference TRBV14 and TRBJ2-1, the complete variable domain is EAGVTQFPSHSVIEKGQTVTLRCDPISGHDNLYWYRRVMGKEIKFLLHFVKESKQDESGMPNNRFLAERTGGTYSTLKVQPAELEDSGVYFCASSQGNRANEQFFGPGTRLTVL.

The chain employs TRBV5-1 and TRBJ1-4; 9 bases map to TRBD1. The ends lost 0 bases at V and 5 bases at J; junction bases unmatched: 2. CDR1 and CDR2 from the germline V gene are SGHRS and YFSETQ. The CDR3 runs 15 residues. The CDR3 protein is CASSLDGTGNEKLFF. The CDR3 DNA sequence: TGCGCCAGCAGCTTGGATGGGACAGGGAATGAAAAACTGTTTTTT.

With regard to this clone: Relative to the germline gene, one junction end is altered; a read error may explain this. The V call is TRBV5-4, the J call TRBJ1-5; 10 nucleotides agree with TRBD1. Germline loops: CDR1 SGHNT, CDR2 YYREEE (reference sequence). CDR3 length equals 15 residues. The CDR3 sequence is CANSFGTGANQPQHF. DNA of the CDR3: TGTGCCAACAGCTTTGGGACAGGGGCAAATCAGCCCCAGCATTTT.

This rearrangement joins TRBV5-1 to TRBJ2-1; 9 bases agree with TRBD1. CDR1 is SGHRS and CDR2 is YFSETQ in the germline V gene. The CDR3 is 15 amino acids. The V segment lost 4 bases and the J segment 2 bases; nucleotides outside the gene matches: 4. This CDR3 reads CASSPGQGTYNEQFF. CDR3 sequence (DNA): TGCGCCAGCAGCCCGGGACAGGGAACCTACAATGAGCAGTTCTTC. Combining the CDR3 with reference TRBV5-1 and TRBJ2-1 gives the whole variable domain KAGVTQTPRYLIKTRGQQVTLSCSPISGHRSVSWYQQTPGQGLQFLFEYFSETQRNKGNFPGRFSGRQFSNSRSEMNVSTLELGDSALYLCASSPGQGTYNEQFFGPGTRLTVL.